This entry concerns a single T cell receptor beta chain. Which antigen it targets is not known. No quality values exist for individual bases; no much larger clone is one base distant. This sample stems from a study of PD-1 blockade in mismatch repair-deficient tumors (dated by TCRdb to 2016 to 2017). Regarding the study in general: The trial enrolled 86 consecutive patients with roughly 11 mismatch repair-deficient cancer types between 2013 and September 2016, all previously treated and progressing. Tumor-associated T cell clones in the peripheral blood of patients responding to PD-1 blockade were tracked using deep sequencing of TCR CDR3 regions. Overall study results and their limits: Tumor-resident clones, often undetectable in blood before treatment, expanded rapidly after pembrolizumab and then contracted, generally before radiologic responses.

The library was generated by the immunoSEQ multiplex PCR assay. TCRdb took this table from immuneACCESS and kept in-frame rearrangements with V and J called. Such tables lack part of the clones; where checked against another copy, unresolved V genes explain under half of the gap, and the rest is unexplained. In all, the sample holds some 100,000 clones, and 82% of those were seen once. Around 5.8% of the sample is taken by the ten largest. CDR1 and CDR2 (SGHNT, YYREEE) derive from the germline V gene (reference sequence). Taken from cysteine to phenylalanine, the CDR3 has 15 residues. This entry keeps only the CDR3 DNA: 45 bases, framed from base 1. Relative to germline, V is missing 1 base and J is missing 5 bases, with 4 bases of the junction outside any gene match. For each enrolled patient, mismatch repair deficiency was established using either polymerase chain reaction or immunohistochemistry. TCR sequencing was carried out for three patients who responded to pembrolizumab therapy. The phase II trial prospectively evaluated PD-1 blockade with pembrolizumab in advanced mismatch repair-deficient cancers, independent of tissue of origin. Peripheral blood T cell samples were serially collected before and at multiple times after PD-1 blockade was started. Blood sampling time points were reported as weeks after the first dose of pembrolizumab.

Sequences were derived from peripheral blood, sampled roughly 35 weeks after starting pembrolizumab. The clonotype comes from an adult with mismatch repair-deficient cancer. The rearranged chain carries TRBV5-4 and TRBJ2-3; 10 of the junction bases match TRBD1. The encoded CDR3 is CASSLRTGGEDTQYF. The nucleotides read TGTGCCAGCAGCTTGCGGACAGGGGGTGAAGATACGCAGTATTTT.